The rows below give T cell receptor beta chains drawn from one sample of a study of response to subunit inactivated influenza vaccine. TCRdb ran MiXCR on the RT-PCR reads and lists one entry per CDR3 protein. The table includes a few hundred thousand distinct CDR3 sequences, 20% to 25% detected once. Sample: PBMCs from blood, taken 21 months after vaccination. The receptor set was obtained from a man aged 50-75 years who received an inactivated influenza vaccine. Both conserved end residues are part of each CDR3. The D gene is left open where the match is weak. The size of a clone is reported for some rows only, either as once, few or many, or as a class for expanded clones.

v_call: TRBV29-1; j_call: TRBJ2-7; d_call: -; clone_size: -; cdr3_aa: CSVVLKTGYEQYF; cdr3_nt: TGCAGCGTTGTCCTCAAAACGGGATACGAGCAGTACTTC
v_call: TRBV20-1; j_call: TRBJ2-1; d_call: -; clone_size: few; cdr3_aa: CSALYQTRGEQFF; cdr3_nt: TGCAGTGCTCTATACCAGACTAGGGGTGAGCAGTTCTTC
v_call: TRBV12-3/TRBV12-4; j_call: TRBJ2-1; d_call: TRBD2; clone_size: -; cdr3_aa: CTSSAGTRLINSYNEQFF; cdr3_nt: TGTACCAGCAGTGCCGGGACTAGATTGATAAACTCCTACAATGAGCAGTTCTTC
v_call: TRBV5-1; j_call: TRBJ1-2; d_call: -; clone_size: -; cdr3_aa: CASSRQSMEGYTF; cdr3_nt: TGCGCCAGCAGCCGACAGTCTATGGAGGGCTACACCTTC
v_call: TRBV12-3/TRBV12-4; j_call: TRBJ2-3; d_call: -; clone_size: once; cdr3_aa: CASSFGRKPNQPQYF; cdr3_nt: TGTGCCAGCAGTTTTGGTCGGAAACCTAATCAGCCCCAGTATTTT
v_call: TRBV9; j_call: TRBJ2-1; d_call: TRBD2; clone_size: few; cdr3_aa: CASSVAGTTHNEQFF; cdr3_nt: TGTGCCAGCAGCGTAGCGGGGACTACCCACAATGAGCAGTTCTTC
v_call: TRBV15; j_call: TRBJ2-1; d_call: -; clone_size: -; cdr3_aa: CATSRGSSYNEQFF; cdr3_nt: TGTGCCACCAGCAGAGGGTCGTCCTACAATGAGCAGTTCTTC
v_call: TRBV16; j_call: TRBJ1-6; d_call: -; clone_size: few; cdr3_aa: CASSQSDGLRYSPLHF; cdr3_nt: TGTGCCAGCAGCCAATCCGATGGGCTGCGCTATTCACCCCTCCACTTT
v_call: TRBV12-3/TRBV12-4; j_call: TRBJ2-3; d_call: -; clone_size: -; cdr3_aa: CASMPLGAIADTQYF; cdr3_nt: TGTGCCAGCATGCCCCTGGGGGCCATAGCAGATACGCAGTATTTT
v_call: TRBV12-3/TRBV12-4; j_call: TRBJ1-1; d_call: -; clone_size: many; cdr3_aa: CASERNGNTEAFF; cdr3_nt: TGTGCCAGCGAGAGGAACGGGAACACTGAAGCTTTCTTT
v_call: TRBV28; j_call: TRBJ2-7; d_call: -; clone_size: -; cdr3_aa: CASSLLGTYEQYF; cdr3_nt: TGTGCCAGCAGTTTATTGGGGACCTACGAGCAGTACTTC